This note documents a single T cell receptor (beta chain) sequence. Trimming removed 8 bases from V and 2 bases from J, with 16 bases in between. Germline CDR1 SGHKS, CDR2 YYEKEE (reference sequence). The CDR3 is made up of 14 amino acids. The record originates from a study of blood T cell repertoires in COVID-19. Study at large: Whether acute or convalescent, the COVID-19 samples came from the United States, Italy and Spain.

In the source study's methods: Nucleated cell number was recorded as an estimate derived from reference gene primer amplification. The data were produced by immunoSEQ multiplex PCR, yet TCRdb's version contains in-frame clones alone and is incomplete. Clone size and the V and J calls come from that table; the DNA yielded D and trimming. This table has around 200,000 clones, more than 75% appearing once. The TCR originated in a woman aged 18-29 years who had recovered from COVID-19. The material sequenced was peripheral blood. This chain links TRBV5-5 with TRBJ2-5; no clear D. CDR3 in DNA: TGTGCCAGTACGGTTAGCCACAATCAAGAGACCCAGTACTTC. Protein product: CASTVSHNQETQYF.